These T cell receptor beta chains were read from a single sample in a study of blood T cell repertoires in COVID-19. Some clones are missing from TCRdb's copy, which holds only in-frame ones; the method was immunoSEQ multiplex PCR. The sample includes 95,000 to 120,000 clones, more than 80% seen only once; the top ten take roughly 5%. The sequenced material came from peripheral blood. Receptor source: a woman aged 55-69 years with COVID-19, enrolled during active disease. CDR3s include the opening cysteine and the closing phenylalanine or tryptophan. D genes are given only for firm matches. Rows give clone size only sometimes, using once, few, many, or a class for an expanded clone.

cdr3_aa cdr3_nt d_call cdr3_length clone_size j_call v_call
CASSLGLNNEKLFF TGTGCCAGCAGTTTAGGACTGAATAATGAAAAACTGTTTTTT NA 14 NA TRBJ1-4 TRBV27
CASSRTTGTSGNTIYF TGTGCCAGCAGTCGTACCACAGGAACCTCTGGAAACACCATATATTTT NA 16 NA TRBJ1-3 TRBV7-8
CASSETSQGIISPLHF TGTGCCAGCAGTGAAACGTCCCAGGGTATAATTTCACCCCTCCACTTT NA 16 once TRBJ1-6 TRBV6-1
CASSDSDRSYNQPQHF TGTGCCAGCAGTGACTCGGACAGGTCCTACAATCAGCCCCAGCATTTT TRBD1 16 NA TRBJ1-5 TRBV6-4
CASRPPGATNEKLFF TGTGCCAGCCGTCCACCAGGGGCAACTAATGAAAAACTGTTTTTT NA 15 NA TRBJ1-4 TRBV18
CASSEGAYQPQHF TGTGCCAGCAGTGAAGGGGCCTATCAGCCCCAGCATTTT NA 13 NA TRBJ1-5 TRBV25-1
CASSQDQLGAATNEKLFF TGTGCCAGCAGCCAAGATCAGCTGGGGGCCGCAACTAATGAAAAACTGTTTTTT NA 18 NA TRBJ1-4 TRBV3-1/TRBV3-2
CASSYQGNGYTF TGTGCCAGCAGTTATCAGGGGAATGGCTACACCTTC NA 12 once TRBJ1-2 TRBV6-5
CASSLSSGGDTDTQYF TGTGCCAGCAGCTTATCTAGCGGGGGGGACACAGATACGCAGTATTTT TRBD2 16 NA TRBJ2-3 TRBV5-4
CASSRTGGLNYGYTF TGTGCCAGCAGCCGGACAGGGGGCCTTAACTATGGCTACACCTTC TRBD1 15 NA TRBJ1-2 TRBV6-2/TRBV6-3
CASSFGDRGLNTEAFF TGTGCCAGCAGCTTCGGGGACAGGGGCTTGAACACTGAAGCTTTCTTT TRBD1 16 NA TRBJ1-1 TRBV5-5
CASSVGGQGAGYTF TGTGCCAGCAGCGTAGGGGGACAGGGGGCTGGGTACACCTTC TRBD1 14 NA TRBJ1-2 TRBV9
CATGRQRGERQYF TGTGCCACCGGTAGACAGCGGGGGGAAAGGCAGTACTTC TRBD2 13 NA TRBJ2-7 TRBV2
CASSQDPTPQPQHF TGTGCCAGCAGCCAAGATCCAACACCTCAGCCCCAGCATTTT NA 14 few TRBJ1-5 TRBV3-1/TRBV3-2
CASSYPAAPTGYEQYF TGTGCCAGCAGTTACCCTGCTGCACCGACAGGTTACGAGCAGTACTTC NA 16 NA TRBJ2-7 TRBV6-6
CASSSGVGNTIYF TGTGCCAGCAGCTCCGGGGTCGGAAACACCATATATTTT NA 13 NA TRBJ1-3 TRBV7-8
CASSFYGGHQPQHF TGTGCCAGCAGCTTCTACGGTGGGCATCAGCCCCAGCATTTT NA 14 NA TRBJ1-5 TRBV5-4
CASSLVEGGRYHEQYF TGTGCCAGCAGCTTAGTTGAAGGTGGCAGGTACCACGAGCAGTACTTC NA 16 NA TRBJ2-7 TRBV7-8
CASSVDRGSGGYTF TGTGCCAGCAGCGTCGACAGGGGGAGCGGTGGCTACACCTTC TRBD1 14 few TRBJ1-2 TRBV9
CASKFGQNTEAFF TGTGCCAGCAAATTTGGACAGAACACTGAAGCTTTCTTT NA 13 NA TRBJ1-1 TRBV6-5
CASSVTSGITYEQYF TGTGCCAGCAGCGTAACCTCAGGGATTACCTACGAGCAGTACTTC NA 15 NA TRBJ2-7 TRBV9
CASTLRQRRMGQHF TGTGCCAGCACCCTACGGCAGCGTCGCATGGGCCAGCATTTT NA 14 NA TRBJ1-5 TRBV7-6
CASSFQGDSPLHF TGTGCCAGCAGCTTCCAGGGTGATTCACCCCTCCACTTT NA 13 few TRBJ1-6 TRBV5-5
CASSLDRRETQYF TGTGCCAGCAGCTTGGACCGGCGGGAGACCCAGTACTTC NA 13 NA TRBJ2-5 TRBV5-6